A single sample is the source of the 21 T cell receptor beta chains below, sequenced in a study of cytomegalovirus exposure and HLA in healthy donors. PCR used 60 Vbeta primers and 13 Jbeta primers. Profiled with immunoSEQ multiplex PCR; TCRdb holds only in-frame clones, not every one. The table has around 130,000 clones, around 77% seen once; the top ten hold 0.95% to 1.5%. The sequencing input was PBMCs. All receptors come from a man aged 45-65 years in good health and CMV-seronegative.

The chain carries TRBV7-9 and TRBJ2-5, with TRBD1 matching over 8 bases. Germline-derived CDR1 and CDR2 are SEHNR and FQNEAQ (reference sequence). V gave up 2 bases and J gave up 5 bases; unmatched junction bases: 10. The CDR3 is 16 residues long. The chain's CDR3 is CASSLRRQGARETQYF. In DNA, the CDR3 is TGTGCCAGCAGCTTAAGGAGGCAGGGGGCCAGGGAGACCCAGTACTTC. The full variable domain, with the rest looked up from reference TRBV7-9 and TRBJ2-5, is DTGVSQNPRHKITKRGQNVTFRCDPISEHNRLYWYRQTLGQGPEFLTYFQNEAQLEKSRLLSDRFSAERPKGSFSTLEIQRTEQGDSAMYLCASSLRRQGARETQYFGPGTRLLVL.

The J gene is TRBJ2-7, the V gene TRBV28; 7 nucleotides match TRBD2. Trimming removed 8 bases from V and 5 bases from J; junction bases left unmatched: 12. The CDR3 is 14 amino acids. The germline CDR1 and CDR2 sequences are MDHEN and SYDVKM. CDR3 residues: CASGGRGGFHEQYF. For the CDR3, the DNA is TGTGCCAGCGGGGGAAGGGGAGGGTTTCACGAGCAGTACTTC.

J is TRBJ2-5 and V is TRBV27; tentative D call: TRBD1 (6 bases). The CDR3 has 16 amino acids. Trimming shortened V by 1 base and J by 2 bases, and 14 bases separated the two germline ends. Germline V gene data show CDR1 as MNHEY and CDR2 as SMNVEV (reference sequence). CDR3 sequence (DNA): TGTGCCAGCAGTTTATACCCGGACAGTTTACAAGAGACCCAGTACTTC. It yields the protein CASSLYPDSLQETQYF.

This rearrangement joins TRBV23-1 to TRBJ1-1; TRBD1 agrees at 7 bases. TRBV23-1 is classed as an ORF, of uncertain function. The CDR3 covers 14 residues. V shed 0 bases and J 4 bases; nucleotides not matched to a gene: 2. The CDR3 loop is CASSQSRDSTEAFF. CDR3 DNA sequence: TGCGCCAGCAGTCAATCGCGGGACAGCACTGAAGCTTTCTTT.

The chain uses TRBV28 and TRBJ2-4; 8 nucleotides align to TRBD2. The CDR3 contains 17 residues. Germline V gene lookup returns CDR1 MDHEN and CDR2 SYDVKM. V shed 4 bases, J shed 8 bases, and the junction held 16 bases outside the gene matches. Written as DNA, the CDR3 is TGTGCCAGCAGTTCAACCTCCGGGACTAGAAGTCCGGACATTCAGTACTTC. Residues: CASSSTSGTRSPDIQYF.

The V gene is TRBV6-1, the J gene TRBJ2-7; 7 nucleotides match TRBD2. The CDR3 has 12 amino acids. V was pared by 6 bases and J by 3 bases, with 2 bases of the junction left unmatched. CDR1 and CDR2 from the germline V gene are MNHNS and SASEGT. The CDR3 DNA is TGTGCCAGCAGCCCTAGCGGCTACGAGCAGTACTTC. Amino acids: CASSPSGYEQYF.

The V and J genes are TRBV30 and TRBJ1-2; unclear D gene. The ends were cut back, 6 bases at V and 3 bases at J, with 14 bases in the middle. The CDR3 has 13 amino acids. Germline values: CDR1 GTSNPN, CDR2 SVGIG (reference sequence). Written as DNA, the CDR3 is TGTGCCTGCTCGGCGGGCGTGGACTATGGCTACACCTTC. It is translated as CACSAGVDYGYTF.

The chain carries TRBV13 and TRBJ2-1; TRBD2 matches 9 bases. Germline CDR1 reads PRHDT; CDR2 reads FYEKMQ (reference sequence). This CDR3 has 15 amino acids. Losses at the gene ends were 4 bases for V and 12 bases for J; bases not matched to a gene: 13. The CDR3 region has the DNA TGTGCCAGCAGCTCAGACCCTAGGGGCGGGAGGGGGCAGTTCTTC. This gives the protein CASSSDPRGGRGQFF.

V usage is TRBV5-1 and J usage is TRBJ2-1; the D is unclear. Trimming pared 0 bases from V and 0 bases from J, leaving 10 bases between. The CDR3 extends over 16 amino acids. Germline CDR1 SGHRS, CDR2 YFSETQ. The CDR3 loop is CASSLASVSSYNEQFF. In DNA, the CDR3 is TGCGCCAGCAGCTTGGCTTCGGTATCCTCCTACAATGAGCAGTTCTTC.

This chain connects TRBV10-3 to TRBJ1-1; D not resolved. The CDR3 is 13 residues long. V gave up 2 bases and J gave up 8 bases, with 12 bases separating them. CDR1 ENHRY and CDR2 SYGVKD come from the germline V gene. In nucleotides, the CDR3 is TGTGCCATCAGTGAGATGATCTCGGTGGAAGCTTTCTTT. Protein sequence: CAISEMISVEAFF.

The V and J genes are TRBV11-2 and TRBJ2-3, with D possibly being TRBD2 (6 bases). This CDR3 spans 14 amino acids. The V and J ends lost 3 bases and 6 bases respectively, with 13 bases between them. Germline CDR1 reads SGHAT; CDR2 reads FQNNGV. The CDR3 DNA reads as TGTGCCAGCAGCTTCCGGGACTTAGCGGATACGCAGTATTTT. Translating gives CASSFRDLADTQYF.

This clone has just a few counts. The rearrangement joins TRBV29-1 to TRBJ1-5; D remains unclear. From germline, CDR1 is SQVTM and CDR2 ANQGSEA. V gave up 6 bases and J gave up 0 bases, with 15 bases separating them. The CDR3 has 15 amino acids. CDR3 sequence: CSVSTETHSNQPQHF. The CDR3 DNA reads as TGCAGCGTCTCCACAGAGACCCATAGCAATCAGCCCCAGCATTTT.

The chain is built from TRBV25-1 and TRBJ2-7; 7 positions agree with TRBD1. V lost 10 bases and J lost 1; bases outside the gene matches: 16. CDR3 length: 16 amino acids. The V gene's germline CDR1 is MGHDK and CDR2 SYGVNS. The CDR3 sequence is CATGRQGTGRSYEQYF. The CDR3 region has the DNA TGTGCCACCGGAAGACAGGGAACAGGCCGATCCTACGAGCAGTACTTC.

The rearrangement links TRBV5-1 to TRBJ1-1; TRBD1 matches at 9 bases. Germline V gene sequence: CDR1 SGHRS, CDR2 YFSETQ. The CDR3 is 15 residues long. V lost 3 bases to trimming and J lost 1 base; unmatched junction nucleotides: 4. CDR3 protein: CASSSQTGGNTEAFF. The CDR3 bases are TGCGCCAGCAGCTCCCAGACAGGGGGGAACACTGAAGCTTTCTTT.

This chain connects TRBV7-9 to TRBJ2-3; D gene unclear. This CDR3 is built from 12 residues. Trimming pared 5 bases from V and 6 bases from J, leaving 9 bases between. Germline V gene data show CDR1 as SEHNR and CDR2 as FQNEAQ (reference sequence). The CDR3: CASSVVVDTQYF. In nucleotides, the CDR3 is TGTGCCAGCAGCGTTGTAGTGGATACGCAGTATTTT.

The V gene is TRBV2, the J gene TRBJ2-3; D might be TRBD1 (5 bases). Germline V gene sequence: CDR1 SNHLY, CDR2 FYNNEI. The CDR3 spans 16 residues. The V end lost 2 bases, the J end lost 5 bases, and 17 bases lay between the germline ends. CDR3 sequence reads: CASSELPDTGRDTQYF. CDR3 nucleotide sequence: TGTGCCAGCAGTGAACTTCCAGACACAGGAAGAGATACGCAGTATTTT.

In this sample, this clone turned up a few times. This rearrangement joins TRBV27 to TRBJ2-5; D is perhaps TRBD2 (6 bases). Judging by the DNA end, TRBJ2-7 fits better; the J call may be wrong. The CDR3 is 14 amino acids. The V gene's germline CDR1 is MNHEY and CDR2 SMNVEV (reference sequence). The CDR3 is CASSFEAGPYEQYF. For the CDR3, the DNA is TGTGCCAGCAGTTTTGAGGCGGGACCCTACGAGCAGTACTTC.

This chain links TRBV19 with TRBJ2-1; D might be TRBD1 (5 bases). This CDR3 contains 14 residues. Germline V gives CDR1 LNHDA, CDR2 SQIVND (reference sequence). V was clipped by 3 bases and J by 2 bases, with 8 bases between them. CDR3 protein: CASSISGTYNEQFF. DNA of the CDR3: TGTGCCAGTAGTATCTCAGGGACCTACAATGAGCAGTTCTTC.

V usage is TRBV5-1 and J usage is TRBJ1-1; 7 nucleotides agree with TRBD1. Trimming at V came to 4 bases and at J to 0 bases, leaving 3 bases not matched to a gene. CDR1 is SGHRS and CDR2 is YFSETQ in the germline V gene. CDR3 size: 14 residues. The CDR3 region is CASSEQGMNTEAFF. The CDR3 coding sequence is TGCGCCAGCAGCGAACAGGGGATGAACACTGAAGCTTTCTTT.

The rearrangement uses TRBV29-1 and TRBJ1-1; D remains ambiguous. V was cut by 8 bases and J by 2 bases, with 15 bases left in between. Per germline, CDR1 SQVTM and CDR2 ANQGSEA. The CDR3 is 13 residues long. The CDR3 DNA reads TGCAGCCTTGCGGGGATCGAAAACACTGAAGCTTTCTTT. Protein sequence: CSLAGIENTEAFF. The whole variable domain, filled in from reference TRBV29-1 and TRBJ1-1, reads SAVISQKPSRDICQRGTSLTIQCQVDSQVTMMFWYRQQPGQSLTLIATANQGSEATYESGFVIDKFPISRPNLTFSTLTVSNMSPEDSSIYLCSLAGIENTEAFFGQGTRLTVV.

The V call is TRBV21-1, the J call TRBJ2-7; TRBD1, as called in the table, went unchecked against the DNA. TRBV21-1 is a pseudogene locus. The CDR3 totals 16 residues. Here the CDR3 reads CASRGFLGQGNYEQYF. CDR3 bases: TGTGCCAGCAGGGGATTTCTTGGACAGGGAAACTACGAGCAGTACTTC.